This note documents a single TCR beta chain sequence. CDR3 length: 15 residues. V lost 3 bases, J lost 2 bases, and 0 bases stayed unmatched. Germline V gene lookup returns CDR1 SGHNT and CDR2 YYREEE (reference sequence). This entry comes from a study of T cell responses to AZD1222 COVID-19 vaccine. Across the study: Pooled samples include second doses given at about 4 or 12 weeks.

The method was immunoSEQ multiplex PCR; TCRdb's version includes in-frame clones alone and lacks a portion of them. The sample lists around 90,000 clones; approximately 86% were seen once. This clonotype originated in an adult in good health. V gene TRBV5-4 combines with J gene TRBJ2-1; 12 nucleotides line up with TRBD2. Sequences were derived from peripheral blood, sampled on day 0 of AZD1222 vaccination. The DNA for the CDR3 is TGTGCCAGCAGCTCTAGCGGGAGGGCCTACAATGAGCAGTTCTTC. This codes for CASSSSGRAYNEQFF.